Included here is one TCR beta chain sequence, with context. Germline assignment: CDR1 MGHRA and CDR2 YSYEKL. Trimming took 5 bases from V and 4 from J, leaving 17 bases between them. This CDR3 has 15 residues. In the original workflow: Amplification of reference gene primers was used by the study to estimate nucleated cell counts. Some clones are missing from TCRdb's copy, which holds only in-frame ones; the method was immunoSEQ multiplex PCR. The DNA gave D and trimming, while V, J and clone size come from that table. The table lists around 290,000 clones, around nine tenths of them singletons. These data are taken from a study of blood T cell repertoires in COVID-19.

This sequence originates from a woman aged 25-40 years who had recovered from COVID-19. Sequencing was performed on PBMCs or T cells enriched from blood (not recorded which). The V gene is TRBV4-1, the J gene TRBJ2-5; the D gene is possibly TRBD1 (6 bases). CDR3 residues: CASSAGVLGRETQYF. DNA for the CDR3: TGCGCCAGCAGCGCAGGGGTATTGGGGAGAGAGACCCAGTACTTC.